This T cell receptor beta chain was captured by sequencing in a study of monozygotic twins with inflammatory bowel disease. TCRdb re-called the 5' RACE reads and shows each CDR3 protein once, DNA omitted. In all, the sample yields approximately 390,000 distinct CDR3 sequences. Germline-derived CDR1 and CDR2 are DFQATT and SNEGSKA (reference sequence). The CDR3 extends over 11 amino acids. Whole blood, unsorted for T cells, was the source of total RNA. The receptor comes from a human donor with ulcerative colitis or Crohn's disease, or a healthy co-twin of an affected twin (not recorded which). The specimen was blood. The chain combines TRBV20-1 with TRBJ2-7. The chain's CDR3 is CSAPTVYEQYF.